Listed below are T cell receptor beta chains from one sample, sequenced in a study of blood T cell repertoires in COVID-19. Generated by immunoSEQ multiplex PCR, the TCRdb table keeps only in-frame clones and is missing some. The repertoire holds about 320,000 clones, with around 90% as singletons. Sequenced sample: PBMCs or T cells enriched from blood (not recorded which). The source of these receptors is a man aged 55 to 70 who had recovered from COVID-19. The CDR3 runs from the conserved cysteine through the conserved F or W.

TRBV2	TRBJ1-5	CASRRDRVENQPQHF
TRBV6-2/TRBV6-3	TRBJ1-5	CASSNWRDRVLSQHF
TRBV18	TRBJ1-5	CASSPQPPGQPQHF
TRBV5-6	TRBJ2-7	CASSSLTSGNYEQYF
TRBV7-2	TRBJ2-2	CASSLTQLRGNTGELFF
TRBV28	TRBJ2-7	CASSRWDYRDYDEQYF
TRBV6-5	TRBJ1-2	CASSYSTGGYGYTF
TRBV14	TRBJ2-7	CASSQGLAGTYEQYF
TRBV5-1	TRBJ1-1	CASSLSAALNTEAFF
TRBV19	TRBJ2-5	CASSTTGSGETQYF
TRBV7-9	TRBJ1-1	CASSQTAGWVNTEAFF
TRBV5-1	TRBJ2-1	CASSLDRAYNEQFF
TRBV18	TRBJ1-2	CASSPTPIPSNYGYTF
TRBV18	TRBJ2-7	CASSPQGSGAYEQYF
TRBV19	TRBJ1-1	CASSMGRAQGAFF
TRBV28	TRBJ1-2	CASSSNYGYTF
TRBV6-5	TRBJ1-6	CASSYGAKAYNSPLHF
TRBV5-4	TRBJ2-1	CASSPSRSGRTNEQFF
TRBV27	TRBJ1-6	CASSLAGTATGSSPLHF
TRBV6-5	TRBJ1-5	CASSSRQGSQHF
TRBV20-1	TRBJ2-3	CSASSGVTDTQYF
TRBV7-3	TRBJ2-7	CASSLGGFAGGRFYEQYF
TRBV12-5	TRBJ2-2	CASGLSTSGPVDTGELFF
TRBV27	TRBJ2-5	CASSSLRAGGETQYF
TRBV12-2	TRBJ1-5	CASRFGTGGQVSNQPQHF
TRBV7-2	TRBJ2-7	CASSRDRGDEQYF
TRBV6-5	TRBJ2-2	CASSYSGTNTGELFF
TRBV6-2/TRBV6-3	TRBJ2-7	CASSQRGLAAYSYEQYF
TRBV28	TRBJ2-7	CASRPQGDPYEQYF
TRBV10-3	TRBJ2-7	CAISRDYRSYEQYF
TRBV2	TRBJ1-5	CASSNFPRDRGRRQPQHF
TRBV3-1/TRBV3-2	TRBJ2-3	CASSHQGGTDTQYF
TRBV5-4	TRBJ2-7	CASSSPKTPAYEQYF
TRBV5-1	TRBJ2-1	CASGRTGNNEQFF
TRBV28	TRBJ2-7	CASSTGNPLEQYF
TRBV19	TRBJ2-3	CASSIFLRSTDTQYF
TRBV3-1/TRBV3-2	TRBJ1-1	CASSQEGQSEAFF
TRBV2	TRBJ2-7	CASLPTSGSYEQYF